The clone carrying this T cell receptor beta chain came up many times. Its antigen remains unidentified. This entry comes from a study of breast tumors, draining lymph nodes, adjacent tissues. TCRdb reanalysed the multiplex PCR reads using MiXCR and keeps one entry per CDR3 protein. The sample includes 200,000 to 300,000 distinct CDR3 sequences, 30% of them seen just once. Breast cancer patients provided tissue from their axillary draining lymph nodes. The CDR3 loop spans 18 amino acids. V was shortened by 1 base and J by 5 bases, with 20 bases between the two germline ends. Germline assignment: CDR1 SGHTA and CDR2 FQGNSA. The study, taken as a whole, reports: The data were judged consistent with most tumor T cells coming from lymph node and expanding in tumor.

The receptor's source is a female donor with breast cancer. Some clones in this sample may be carry-over from other donors' samples. The chain employs TRBV7-2 and TRBJ2-2, with a possible D match to TRBD2 (5 bases). The sample was axillary lymph node tissue. CDR3 coding DNA: TGTGCCAGCAGCTTAGATTTTAGCGAGCGAATAAGGACCGGGGAGCTGTTTTTT. This codes for CASSLDFSERIRTGELFF.